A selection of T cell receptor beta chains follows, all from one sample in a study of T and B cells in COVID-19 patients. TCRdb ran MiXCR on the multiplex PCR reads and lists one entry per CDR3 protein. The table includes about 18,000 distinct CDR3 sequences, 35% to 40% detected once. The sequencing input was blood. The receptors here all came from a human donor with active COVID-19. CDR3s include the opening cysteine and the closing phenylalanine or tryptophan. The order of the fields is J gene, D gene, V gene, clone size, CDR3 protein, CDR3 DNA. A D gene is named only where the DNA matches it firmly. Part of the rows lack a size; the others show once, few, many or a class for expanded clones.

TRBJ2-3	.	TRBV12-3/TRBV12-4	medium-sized	CASRTRWSTDTQYF	TGTGCCAGCAGAACCAGGTGGAGCACAGATACGCAGTATTTT
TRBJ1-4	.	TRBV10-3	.	CAISVSAHTTNEKLFF	TGTGCCATCAGTGTGTCGGCACACACAACTAATGAAAAACTGTTTTTT
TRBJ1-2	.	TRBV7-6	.	CASSSPLFGYTF	TGTGCCAGCAGCTCCCCCCTATTCGGCTACACCTTC
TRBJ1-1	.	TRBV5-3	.	CASSWGSAGGTEAFF	TGTGCCAGCAGCTGGGGTTCGGCGGGGGGCACTGAAGCTTTCTTT
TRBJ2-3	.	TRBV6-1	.	CASTQRGTTTDTQYF	TGTGCCAGCACTCAAAGGGGGACTACCACAGATACGCAGTATTTT
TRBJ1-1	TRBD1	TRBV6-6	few	CASSYLDRGDTEAFF	TGTGCCAGCAGTTACTTGGACAGGGGAGACACTGAAGCTTTCTTT
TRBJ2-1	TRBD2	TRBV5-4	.	CASSIGLAGGSSYNEQFF	TGTGCCAGCAGTATCGGACTAGCGGGGGGGAGCTCCTACAATGAGCAGTTCTTC
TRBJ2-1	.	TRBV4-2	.	CASSQDEVQDYNEQFF	TGTGCCAGCAGCCAAGATGAGGTCCAGGACTACAATGAGCAGTTCTTC
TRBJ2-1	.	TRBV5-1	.	CASSLRGAGGYNEQFF	TGCGCCAGCAGCTTGCGGGGGGCCGGAGGATACAATGAGCAGTTCTTC
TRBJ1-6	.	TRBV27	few	CASSFRNSPLHF	TGTGCCAGCAGTTTCCGCAATTCACCCCTCCACTTT
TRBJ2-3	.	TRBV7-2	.	CASSFSGGQWTTDTQYF	TGTGCCAGCAGCTTCTCGGGGGGACAATGGACCACAGATACGCAGTATTTT
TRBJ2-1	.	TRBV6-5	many	CASRPRGASYNEQFF	TGTGCCAGCAGGCCCCGCGGGGCCTCATACAATGAGCAGTTCTTC
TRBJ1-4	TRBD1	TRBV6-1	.	CASSLWTGTAEKLFF	TGTGCCAGCAGTCTTTGGACAGGGACAGCTGAAAAACTGTTTTTT
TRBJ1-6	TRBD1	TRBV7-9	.	CASSSPSGEDPGQGRTPLHF	TGTGCCAGCAGCTCCCCCTCAGGGGAGGATCCCGGACAGGGGCGGACACCCCTCCACTTT
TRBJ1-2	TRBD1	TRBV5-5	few	CASSQTGGRDGYTF	TGTGCCAGCAGCCAGACAGGGGGGAGGGATGGCTACACCTTC
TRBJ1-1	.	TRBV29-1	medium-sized	CSARTDEAFF	TGCAGCGCAAGGACAGATGAAGCTTTCTTT
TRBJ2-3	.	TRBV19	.	CASRAGVNTDTQYF	TGTGCCAGTAGGGCCGGGGTAAACACAGATACGCAGTATTTT
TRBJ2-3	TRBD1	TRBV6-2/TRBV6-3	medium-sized	CAAETGTGSTDTQYF	TGTGCCGCGGAAACCGGGACAGGGAGCACAGATACGCAGTATTTT
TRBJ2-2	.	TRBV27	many	CASSPLPNTGELFF	TGTGCCAGCAGTCCCCTTCCGAACACCGGGGAGCTGTTTTTT
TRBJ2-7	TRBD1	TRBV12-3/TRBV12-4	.	CASRSGTGLYSYEQYF	TGTGCCAGCAGATCCGGGACAGGACTTTATTCCTACGAGCAGTACTTC
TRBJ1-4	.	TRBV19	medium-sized	CASSIQGGNEKLFF	TGTGCCAGTAGTATTCAGGGTGGCAATGAAAAACTGTTTTTT
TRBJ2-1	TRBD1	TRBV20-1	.	CSARDRGDNEQFF	TGCAGTGCTAGGGACAGGGGAGACAATGAGCAGTTCTTC
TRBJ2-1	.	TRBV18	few	CASSPEQNRQFF	TGTGCCAGCTCGCCAGAACAAAATCGGCAGTTCTTC
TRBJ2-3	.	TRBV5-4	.	CASSLVTVNTDTQYF	TGTGCCAGCAGCTTGGTGACAGTTAACACAGATACGCAGTATTTT